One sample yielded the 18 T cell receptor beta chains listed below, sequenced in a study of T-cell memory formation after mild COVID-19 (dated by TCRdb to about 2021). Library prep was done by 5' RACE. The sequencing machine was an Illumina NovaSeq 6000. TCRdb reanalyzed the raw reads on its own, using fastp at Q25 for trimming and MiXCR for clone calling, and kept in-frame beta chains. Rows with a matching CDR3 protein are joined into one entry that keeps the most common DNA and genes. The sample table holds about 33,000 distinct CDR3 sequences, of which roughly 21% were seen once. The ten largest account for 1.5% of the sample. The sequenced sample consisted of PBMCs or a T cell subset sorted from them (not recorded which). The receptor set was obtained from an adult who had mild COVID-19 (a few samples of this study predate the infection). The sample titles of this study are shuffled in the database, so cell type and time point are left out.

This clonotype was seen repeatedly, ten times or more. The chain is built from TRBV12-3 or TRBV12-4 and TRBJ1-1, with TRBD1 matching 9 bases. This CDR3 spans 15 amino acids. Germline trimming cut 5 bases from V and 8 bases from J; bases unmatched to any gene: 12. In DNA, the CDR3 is TGTGCCAGCAGTGGGAGGACAGGGGAAAGTTCAGAAGCTTTCTTT. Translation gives CASSGRTGESSEAFF.

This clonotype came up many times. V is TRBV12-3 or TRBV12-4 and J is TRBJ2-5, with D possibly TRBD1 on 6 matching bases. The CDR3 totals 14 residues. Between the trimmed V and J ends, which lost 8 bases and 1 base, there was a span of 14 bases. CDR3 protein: CASGWTASQETQYF. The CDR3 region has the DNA TGTGCCAGCGGTTGGACAGCCTCCCAAGAGACCCAGTACTTC.

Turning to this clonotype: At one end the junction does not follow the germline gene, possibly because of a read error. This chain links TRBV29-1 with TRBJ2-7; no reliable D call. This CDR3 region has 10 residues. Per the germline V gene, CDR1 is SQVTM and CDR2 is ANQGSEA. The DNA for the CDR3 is TGCGGCGTCAGATTCTACGAGCAGTACTTC. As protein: CGVRFYEQYF.

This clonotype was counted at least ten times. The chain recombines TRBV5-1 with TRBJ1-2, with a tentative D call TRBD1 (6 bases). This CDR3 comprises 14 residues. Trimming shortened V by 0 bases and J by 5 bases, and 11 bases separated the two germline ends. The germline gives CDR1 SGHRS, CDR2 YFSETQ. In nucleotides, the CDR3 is TGCGCCAGCAGCTTGGGTGGGGGCATTTATGGCTACACCTTC. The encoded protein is CASSLGGGIYGYTF. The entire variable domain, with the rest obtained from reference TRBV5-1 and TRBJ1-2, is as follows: KAGVTQTPRYLIKTRGQQVTLSCSPISGHRSVSWYQQTPGQGLQFLFEYFSETQRNKGNFPGRFSGRQFSNSRSEMNVSTLELGDSALYLCASSLGGGIYGYTFGSGTRLTVV.

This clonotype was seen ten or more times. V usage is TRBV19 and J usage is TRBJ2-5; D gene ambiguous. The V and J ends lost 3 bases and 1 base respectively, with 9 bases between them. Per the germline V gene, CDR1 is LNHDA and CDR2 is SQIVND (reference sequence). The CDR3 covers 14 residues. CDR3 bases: TGTGCCAGTAGTATTGATCACAGCCAAGAGACCCAGTACTTC. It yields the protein CASSIDHSQETQYF.

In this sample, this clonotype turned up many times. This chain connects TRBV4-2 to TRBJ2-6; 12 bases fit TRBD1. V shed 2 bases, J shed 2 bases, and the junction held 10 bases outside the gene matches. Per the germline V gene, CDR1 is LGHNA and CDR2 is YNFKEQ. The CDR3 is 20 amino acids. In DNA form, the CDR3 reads TGTGCCAGCAGCCAACCGAGCGGGACAGGGGGCGCCGCTGGGGCCAACGTCCTGACTTTC. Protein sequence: CASSQPSGTGGAAGANVLTF.

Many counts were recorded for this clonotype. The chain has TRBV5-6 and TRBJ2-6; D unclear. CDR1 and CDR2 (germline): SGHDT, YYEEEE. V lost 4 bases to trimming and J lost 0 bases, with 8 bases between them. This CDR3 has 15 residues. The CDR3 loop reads CASSRPNSGANVLTF. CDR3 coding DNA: TGTGCCAGCAGCCGGCCAAACTCTGGGGCCAACGTCCTGACTTTC.

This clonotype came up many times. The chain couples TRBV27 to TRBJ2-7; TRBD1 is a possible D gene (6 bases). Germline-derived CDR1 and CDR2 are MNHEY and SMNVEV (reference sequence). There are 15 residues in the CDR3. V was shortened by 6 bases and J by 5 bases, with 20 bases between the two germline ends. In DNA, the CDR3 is TGTGCCAGCAGGCTGACAGGCCCCCGAAGCCACGAGCAGTACTTC. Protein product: CASRLTGPRSHEQYF.

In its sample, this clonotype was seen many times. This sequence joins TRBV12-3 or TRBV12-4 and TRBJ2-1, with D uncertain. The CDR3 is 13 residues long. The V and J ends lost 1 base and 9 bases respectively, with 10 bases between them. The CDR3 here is CASSLVERSEQFF. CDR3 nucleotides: TGTGCCAGCAGTTTAGTGGAGCGTTCTGAGCAGTTCTTC.

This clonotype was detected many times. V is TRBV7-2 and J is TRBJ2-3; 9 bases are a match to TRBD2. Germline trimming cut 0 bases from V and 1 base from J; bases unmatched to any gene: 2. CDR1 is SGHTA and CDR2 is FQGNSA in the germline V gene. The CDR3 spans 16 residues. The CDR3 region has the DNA TGTGCCAGCAGCTTAGCTATAGCGGGAGGCACAGATACGCAGTATTTT. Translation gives CASSLAIAGGTDTQYF.

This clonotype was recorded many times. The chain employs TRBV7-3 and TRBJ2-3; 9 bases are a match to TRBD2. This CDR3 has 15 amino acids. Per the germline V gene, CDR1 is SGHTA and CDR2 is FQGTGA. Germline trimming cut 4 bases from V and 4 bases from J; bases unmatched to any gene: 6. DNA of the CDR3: TGTGCCAGCAGCTCGCCGGGACTAGCAGCAGATACGCAGTATTTT. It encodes CASSSPGLAADTQYF.

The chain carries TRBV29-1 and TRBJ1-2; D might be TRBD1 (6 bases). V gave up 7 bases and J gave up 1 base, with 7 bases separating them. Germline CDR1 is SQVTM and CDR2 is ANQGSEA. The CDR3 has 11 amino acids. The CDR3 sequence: CSEGGNYGYTF. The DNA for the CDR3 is TGCAGCGAGGGGGGTAACTATGGCTACACCTTC.

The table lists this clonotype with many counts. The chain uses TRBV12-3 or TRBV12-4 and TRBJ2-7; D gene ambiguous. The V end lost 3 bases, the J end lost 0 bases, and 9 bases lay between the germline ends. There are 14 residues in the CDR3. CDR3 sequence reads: CASSFASLSYEQYF. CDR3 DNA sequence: TGTGCCAGCAGTTTTGCCTCCCTCTCCTACGAGCAGTACTTC.

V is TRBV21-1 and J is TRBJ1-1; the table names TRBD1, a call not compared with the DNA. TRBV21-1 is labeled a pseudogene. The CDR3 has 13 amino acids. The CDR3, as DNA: TGTGCCAGCGCCCCGGGGACAGGACTTGAAGCTTTCTTT. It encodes CASAPGTGLEAFF.

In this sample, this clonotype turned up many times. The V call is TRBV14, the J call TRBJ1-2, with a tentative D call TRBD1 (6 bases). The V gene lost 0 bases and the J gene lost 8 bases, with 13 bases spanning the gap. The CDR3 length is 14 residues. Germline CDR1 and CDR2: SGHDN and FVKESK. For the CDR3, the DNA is TGTGCCAGCAGCCAAGATCACAGGGTTTACGGCTACACCTTC. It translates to CASSQDHRVYGYTF.

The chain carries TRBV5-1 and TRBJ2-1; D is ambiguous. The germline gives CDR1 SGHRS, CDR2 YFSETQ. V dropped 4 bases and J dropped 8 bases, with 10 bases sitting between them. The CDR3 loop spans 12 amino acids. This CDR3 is CASSRWADEQFF. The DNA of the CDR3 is TGCGCCAGCAGCCGCTGGGCGGATGAGCAGTTCTTC.

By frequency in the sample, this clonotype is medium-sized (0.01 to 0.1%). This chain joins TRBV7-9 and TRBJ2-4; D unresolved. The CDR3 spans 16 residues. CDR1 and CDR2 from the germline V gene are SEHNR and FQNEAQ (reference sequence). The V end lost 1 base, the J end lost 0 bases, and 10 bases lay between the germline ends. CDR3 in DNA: TGTGCCAGCAGCTTAGGGGGTGTGATAGCCAAAAACATTCAGTACTTC. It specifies CASSLGGVIAKNIQYF.

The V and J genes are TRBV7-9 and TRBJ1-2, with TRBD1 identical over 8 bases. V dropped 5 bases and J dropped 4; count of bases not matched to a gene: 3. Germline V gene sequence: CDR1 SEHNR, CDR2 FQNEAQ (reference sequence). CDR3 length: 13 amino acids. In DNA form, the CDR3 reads TGTGCCAGCAGCAATGGACAGGGCTATGGCTACACCTTC. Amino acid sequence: CASSNGQGYGYTF.